The 19 T cell receptor beta chains presented below share a single source sample, sequenced in a study of OX40 agonist ivuxolimab in advanced cancers. The method behind the library was the immunoSEQ multiplex PCR assay. In its TCRdb copy, this immuneACCESS table keeps in-frame sequences only and misses some clones. Where compared with another copy, unresolved V genes explain less than half of these, and the others have no known cause. This sample gives roughly 70,000 clones in total; roughly four fifths of them show up just once. Of the sample, roughly 6.8% is held by the ten largest clones. The material was CD4+ or CD8+ T cells sorted from blood, obtained in a trial of the OX40 agonist ivuxolimab. These receptors were obtained from an adult with an advanced solid tumor such as melanoma, head and neck, liver or kidney cancer.

The chain uses TRBV6-1 and TRBJ1-2, with D perhaps matching TRBD1 (6 bases). Germline V gives CDR1 MNHNS, CDR2 SASEGT. V was shortened by 5 bases and J by 2 bases, with 12 bases between the two germline ends. There are 14 residues in the CDR3. CDR3 residues: CASSNAQGNYGYTF. CDR3 DNA: TGTGCCAGCAGTAACGCCCAGGGGAACTATGGCTACACCTTC.

The chain joins TRBV2 to TRBJ1-6; TRBD1 matches 7 bases. Germline V gene sequence: CDR1 SNHLY, CDR2 FYNNEI. This CDR3 region has 14 residues. Trimming took 6 bases from V and 13 from J; bases not matched to a gene: 12. This CDR3 reads CASRVGTENFPLHF. CDR3 coding DNA: TGTGCCAGCAGGGTGGGGACAGAAAATTTCCCCCTCCACTTT.

CDR3 loop: CASERQGRTEAFF. Here the CDR3 DNA reads TGTGCCAGCGAAAGACAGGGTCGGACTGAAGCTTTCTTT. The rearrangement joins TRBV28 to TRBJ1-1; 7 bases match TRBD1. V lost 8 bases to trimming and J lost 5 bases; unmatched junction nucleotides: 8. There are 13 residues in the CDR3. Looked up from germline, CDR1 is MDHEN and CDR2 is SYDVKM. Full variable domain (outside the CDR3, taken from reference TRBV28 and TRBJ1-1): DVKVTQSSRYLVKRTGEKVFLECVQDMDHENMFWYRQDPGLGLRLIYFSYDVKMKEKGDIPEGYSVSREKKERFSLILESASTNQTSMYLCASERQGRTEAFFGQGTRLTVV.

The CDR3 protein is CASRVSGRGETQYF. The CDR3, as DNA: TGTGCCAGCAGAGTTAGCGGGAGGGGGGAGACCCAGTACTTC. The chain combines TRBV28 with TRBJ2-5, with 11 bases lining up with TRBD2. Losses at the gene ends were 6 bases for V and 5 bases for J; bases not matched to a gene: 5. CDR3 length equals 14 residues. Germline CDR1 and CDR2: MDHEN and SYDVKM.

This chain uses TRBV5-4 with TRBJ2-2; the D is unclear. CDR3 size: 15 residues. Germline V gene sequence: CDR1 SGHNT, CDR2 YYREEE (reference sequence). V was trimmed by 1 base and J by 5 bases, leaving 12 bases between them. This chain's CDR3 is CASSLPALGTGELFF. The CDR3 DNA sequence: TGTGCCAGCAGCTTGCCGGCCCTTGGGACCGGGGAGCTGTTTTTT.

This chain links TRBV7-2 with TRBJ1-1, with TRBD1 as a possible D gene (6 bases). Between the trimmed V and J ends, which lost 3 bases and 7 bases, there was a span of 12 bases. This CDR3 spans 13 amino acids. Germline CDR1 reads SGHTA; CDR2 reads FQGNSA. CDR3 in DNA: TGTGCCAGCAGCTTCGACAGGCTGATTGAAGCTTTCTTT. Protein product: CASSFDRLIEAFF.

The chain links TRBV20-1 to TRBJ2-5, with D unresolved. The CDR3 is 11 amino acids. Per the germline V gene, CDR1 is DFQATT and CDR2 is SNEGSKA (reference sequence). The V gene lost 3 bases and the J gene lost 2 bases, with 4 bases spanning the gap. The CDR3 DNA follows: TGCAGTGCTAGCACTCAAGAGACCCAGTACTTC. Translated: CSASTQETQYF.

This sequence joins TRBV28 and TRBJ2-7; 9 bases fit TRBD1. Germline-derived CDR1 and CDR2 are MDHEN and SYDVKM. J gave up 9 bases and V 10 bases, and 16 bases lay outside the gene matches. This CDR3 is built from 14 residues. The CDR3 here is CATFTSGTGSVQYF. CDR3 nucleotide sequence: TGTGCCACATTTACTTCCGGGACAGGGTCGGTGCAGTACTTC.

The CDR3 nucleotides are TGTGCCAGCAGCCAAAGCGTCGGCAGCGGACAAGAGACCCAGTACTTC. This gives the protein CASSQSVGSGQETQYF. The chain couples TRBV11-2 to TRBJ2-5; D might be TRBD2 (5 bases). Germline V lookup: CDR1 SGHAT, CDR2 FQNNGV. This CDR3 region has 16 residues. Deletions cut 5 bases from V and 2 bases from J, with 18 bases between.

V usage is TRBV7-7 and J usage is TRBJ2-1; a weak D match, TRBD1 (5 bases). CDR1 and CDR2 from the germline V gene are SSHAT and FNYEAQ (reference sequence). V lost 5 bases and J lost 10, with 15 bases in between. This CDR3 contains 13 residues. Here the CDR3 DNA reads TGTGCCAGCAGCCTGGAAAAGTGGACAGAGCAGTTCTTC. Translated: CASSLEKWTEQFF. Using reference TRBV7-7 and TRBJ2-1 for the parts outside the CDR3, the full variable domain is GAGVSQSPRYKVTKRGQDVTLRCDPISSHATLYWYQQALGQGPEFLTYFNYEAQPDKSGLPSDRFSAERPEGSISTLTIQRTEQRDSAMYRCASSLEKWTEQFFGPGTRLTVL.

The chain joins TRBV14 to TRBJ1-2; D remains ambiguous. The germline gives CDR1 SGHDN, CDR2 FVKESK. The length of the CDR3 is 19 residues. Trimming stripped 4 bases from V and 5 bases from J, with 29 bases between. In DNA, the CDR3 is TGTGCCAGCAGCCGGCTCGGAGGTGCGGTTGAGGTCCGCGGGTATGGCTACACCTTC. It is translated as CASSRLGGAVEVRGYGYTF.

This chain links TRBV7-2 with TRBJ2-3; 12 positions match TRBD2. V lost 2 bases and J lost 2; bases outside the gene matches: 8. Germline lookup yields CDR1 SGHTA and CDR2 FQGNSA. The CDR3 sequence is 18 residues long. The CDR3: CASSLRGRTSGDTDTQYF. CDR3 DNA sequence: TGTGCCAGCAGCTTAAGGGGAAGGACTAGCGGGGACACAGATACGCAGTATTTT.

This chain uses TRBV27 with TRBJ1-4; possible D gene TRBD1, 5 bases. Germline values: CDR1 MNHEY, CDR2 SMNVEV (reference sequence). CDR3 length: 13 amino acids. V shed 5 bases and J shed 7 bases, with 11 bases lying between them. The CDR3 spells CASSRGDSEKLFF. CDR3 nucleotide sequence: TGTGCCAGCAGTCGGGGGGATTCTGAAAAACTGTTTTTT. Combining the CDR3 with reference TRBV27 and TRBJ1-4 gives the whole variable domain EAQVTQNPRYLITVTGKKLTVTCSQNMNHEYMSWYRQDPGLGLRQIYYSMNVEVTDKGDVPEGYKVSRKEKRNFPLILESPSPNQTSLYFCASSRGDSEKLFFGSGTQLSVL.

The chain has TRBV4-3 and TRBJ2-3, with 8 bases lining up with TRBD2. Germline loops: CDR1 LGHNA, CDR2 YSLEER. The J segment lost 6 bases and the V segment lost 0 bases, leaving 5 bases of the junction unmatched. CDR3 length: 15 amino acids. DNA of the CDR3: TGCGCCAGCAGCCAAGATGGGACTAGGGGGGATACGCAGTATTTT. This translates into CASSQDGTRGDTQYF.

The chain carries TRBV5-1 and TRBJ2-2, with 8 bases fitting TRBD1. Germline CDR1 is SGHRS and CDR2 is YFSETQ. The CDR3 consists of 17 residues. Trimming took 0 bases from V and 5 from J; bases not matched to a gene: 9. The CDR3 loop is CASSLAGGTGGTGELFF. In DNA, the CDR3 is TGCGCCAGCAGCTTGGCCGGCGGGACAGGAGGGACCGGGGAGCTGTTTTTT.

This rearrangement joins TRBV13 to TRBJ1-1, with TRBD1 matching 7 bases. V shed 0 bases, J shed 3 bases, and the junction held 7 bases outside the gene matches. There are 16 residues in the CDR3. Germline lookup yields CDR1 PRHDT and CDR2 FYEKMQ (reference sequence). The CDR3 bases are TGTGCCAGCAGCTTAGGACCAGGGGGATCGGACACTGAAGCTTTCTTT. Its protein product is CASSLGPGGSDTEAFF.

The CDR3 nucleotides read TGTGCCAGCAGCTTTGGCAGGGACAACGAGCAGTACTTC. Translating gives CASSFGRDNEQYF. The chain carries TRBV7-2 and TRBJ2-7, with D maybe TRBD1 (6 bases). The CDR3 has 13 amino acids. CDR1 and CDR2 (germline): SGHTA, FQGNSA. V was shortened by 3 bases and J by 5 bases, with 11 bases between the two germline ends.

The J gene is TRBJ1-1, the V gene TRBV19; 10 bases match TRBD1. CDR1 and CDR2 (germline): LNHDA, SQIVND (reference sequence). The CDR3 consists of 16 residues. Trimming took 6 bases from V and 3 from J; bases not matched to a gene: 10. CDR3 amino acids: CASRYPGQGPDTEAFF. CDR3 DNA: TGTGCCAGTAGGTACCCGGGACAGGGGCCCGACACTGAAGCTTTCTTT. The full variable domain, rest sourced from reference TRBV19 and TRBJ1-1, is DGGITQSPKYLFRKEGQNVTLSCEQNLNHDAMYWYRQDPGQGLRLIYYSQIVNDFQKGDIAEGYSVSREKKESFPLTVTSAQKNPTAFYLCASRYPGQGPDTEAFFGQGTRLTVV.

The chain employs TRBV5-1 and TRBJ1-3; D gene unclear. The CDR3 runs 15 residues. The germline V and J ends were trimmed by 2 bases and 2 bases, with 11 bases remaining between them. The germline V gene has CDR1 SGHRS and CDR2 YFSETQ. CDR3 sequence reads: CASSFLADAGNTIYF. The CDR3 coding sequence is TGCGCCAGCAGCTTTCTGGCAGACGCTGGAAACACCATATATTTT. Looking up the rest from reference TRBV5-1 and TRBJ1-3 gives the full variable domain: KAGVTQTPRYLIKTRGQQVTLSCSPISGHRSVSWYQQTPGQGLQFLFEYFSETQRNKGNFPGRFSGRQFSNSRSEMNVSTLELGDSALYLCASSFLADAGNTIYFGEGSWLTVV.